These 3 T cell receptor beta chains share one sample of origin, sequenced in a study of blood T cell repertoires in COVID-19 (TCRdb year 2020). Library construction relied on the immunoSEQ multiplex PCR assay. The clones in this table, taken by TCRdb from immuneACCESS, are in-frame only. Not every clone is retained; where verified, under half of the shortfall comes from an unresolved V gene, and the cause of the rest is unknown. The sample table contains 130,000 to 150,000 clones; only one count was recorded for approximately 81% of them. The ten largest account for around 35% of the sample. Sequenced input: peripheral blood. These TCRs come from a human donor in a cohort sampled during active COVID-19.

The chain joins TRBV7-9 to TRBJ2-2; 7 bases map to TRBD2. The V segment lost 5 bases and the J segment 4 bases; nucleotides outside the gene matches: 4. From germline, CDR1 is SEHNR and CDR2 FQNEAQ (reference sequence). The CDR3 contains 14 residues. CDR3 bases: TGTGCCAGCAGCGGGGAGGGGAGCACCGGGGAGCTGTTTTTT. Translation: CASSGEGSTGELFF.

V is TRBV6-5 and J is TRBJ1-4; TRBD1 matches 7 bases. The junction had 5 bases not matched to a gene; V was cut back by 8 bases and J by 5 bases. The CDR3 extends over 13 amino acids. Germline loops: CDR1 MNHEY, CDR2 SVGAGI. CDR3 DNA sequence: TGTGCCAGCCGGGACAGTAGAAATGAAAAACTGTTTTTT. This translates into CASRDSRNEKLFF.

This clone appeared a few times. V gene TRBV27 combines with J gene TRBJ1-4, with D tentatively TRBD1 (5 bases). The CDR3 has 14 amino acids. The ends were cut back, 2 bases at V and 5 bases at J, with 9 bases in the middle. Germline CDR1 and CDR2: MNHEY and SMNVEV (reference sequence). The CDR3 loop reads CASSLIGANEKLFF. The CDR3 DNA is TGTGCCAGCAGTTTAATAGGGGCAAATGAAAAACTGTTTTTT.